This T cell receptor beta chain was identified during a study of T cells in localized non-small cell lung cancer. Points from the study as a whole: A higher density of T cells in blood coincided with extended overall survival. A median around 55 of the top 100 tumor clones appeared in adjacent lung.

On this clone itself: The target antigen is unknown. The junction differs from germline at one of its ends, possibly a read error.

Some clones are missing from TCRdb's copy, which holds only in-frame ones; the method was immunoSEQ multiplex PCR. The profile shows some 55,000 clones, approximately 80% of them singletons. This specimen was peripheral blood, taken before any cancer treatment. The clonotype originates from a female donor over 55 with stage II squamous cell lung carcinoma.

The CDR3 here is CASRGGRLARNAEAFF. CDR3 DNA: TGTGCCAGCAGGGGGGGCCGCCTAGCAAGGAACGCTGAAGCTTTCTTT. The rearrangement uses TRBV2 and TRBJ1-1; possible D gene TRBD1, 6 bases. From germline, CDR1 is SNHLY and CDR2 FYNNEI. This CDR3 is built from 16 residues.